The source of this T cell receptor beta chain is a study of vaccination effects on CD4 cells after COVID-19. With V trimmed by 5 bases and J by 6 bases, 10 bases remained unmatched. The CDR3 is 15 residues long. CDR1 and CDR2 (germline): MDHEN, SYDVKM. As to this clone: Antigen specificity is unknown.

Ahead of sequencing, the ViraFEST assay grew antigen-specific CD4+ T cells using viral peptide pools. The culture ran for about 11 days, and then CD4+ T cells were isolated. Participants got two doses of BNT162b2 or mRNA-1273 vaccine. With around 10 ug/ml peptides and about 10 IU/ml IL-2, around 2.1 million PBMC per well were cultured. Sequencing was performed with immunoSEQ multiplex PCR; in TCRdb, only in-frame clones are kept and a portion is missing. The repertoire holds under 80,000 clones, with 76% as singletons. The starting material was CD4+ T cells from PBMCs cultured with HCoV-OC43 spike peptides, obtained after COVID-19 vaccination. The subset here: HCoV-OC43 spike overlapping peptide pool stimulation. The chain couples TRBV28 to TRBJ2-1, with 7 bases lining up with TRBD1. This TCR was sampled from a human donor who received a COVID-19 vaccine. CDR3 coding DNA: TGTGCCAGCAGTAAACAGGGGAAGGTACGCAATGAGCAGTTCTTC. Its protein is CASSKQGKVRNEQFF.